The 6 T cell receptor beta chains below were found in one sample sequenced in a study of CD8 T cells in ankylosing spondylitis. Study-level points and caveats: Within ankylosing spondylitis blood, a TCR beta motif made up of seven to nine highly homologous variants appeared to be characteristic.

Via MiXCR, TCRdb re-called the 5' RACE reads, giving one row per CDR3 protein. Of approximately 140,000 distinct CDR3 sequences in the sample, over 15% were seen once. Which antigens these TCRs recognize remains unknown. The sample was blood, either unsorted or a sorted T cell fraction (not recorded which). The receptors were sampled from a male donor with ankylosing spondylitis.

This clonotype appeared a few times. This chain uses TRBV29-1 with TRBJ2-1; a weak D match, TRBD2 (5 bases). The germline V gene encodes CDR1 SQVTM and CDR2 ANQGSEA. This CDR3 contains 11 residues. Between the trimmed V and J ends, which lost 7 bases and 5 bases, there was a span of 9 bases. The CDR3 sequence: CSAGKDNEQFF. In nucleotides, the CDR3 is TGCAGCGCCGGGAAGGACAATGAGCAGTTCTTC.

The gene calls are TRBV27 and TRBJ2-1; 7 bases fit TRBD1. This CDR3 comprises 13 residues. Germline loops: CDR1 MNHEY, CDR2 SMNVEV (reference sequence). V dropped 4 bases and J dropped 7; count of bases not matched to a gene: 4. This CDR3 is CASSWDRRNEQFF. The CDR3 coding sequence is TGTGCCAGCAGTTGGGACAGAAGAAATGAGCAGTTCTTC.

This chain uses TRBV2 with TRBJ2-7; possible D gene TRBD2, 5 bases. The V end lost 6 bases, the J end lost 2 bases, and 14 bases lay between the germline ends. CDR3 length: 14 residues. Germline V gene data show CDR1 as SNHLY and CDR2 as FYNNEI. The CDR3 loop reads CASSPPRLTYEQYF. In nucleotides, the CDR3 is TGTGCCAGCAGCCCCCCCCGACTAACCTACGAGCAGTACTTC. Full variable domain (remainder filled in from reference TRBV2 and TRBJ2-7): EPEVTQTPSHQVTQMGQEVILRCVPISNHLYFYWYRQILGQKVEFLVSFYNNEISEKSEIFDDQFSVERPDGSNFTLKIRSTKLEDSAMYFCASSPPRLTYEQYFGPGTRLTVT.

The rearrangement uses TRBV12-3 or TRBV12-4 and TRBJ2-7, with TRBD1 matching 7 bases. The ends lost 5 bases at V and 3 bases at J; junction bases unmatched: 10. The CDR3 sequence is 15 residues long. In DNA, the CDR3 is TGTGCCAGCAGTACCACAGGGGAGAGGGACTACGAGCAGTACTTC. Its protein is CASSTTGERDYEQYF.

This chain connects TRBV6-5 to TRBJ2-1; 11 bases are shared with TRBD2. V shed 1 base, J shed 5 bases, and the junction held 1 base outside the gene matches. The CDR3 sequence is 15 residues long. Germline CDR1 MNHEY, CDR2 SVGAGI. The CDR3 nucleotides read TGTGCCAGCAGTTACTTACTAGCGGGAGACAATGAGCAGTTCTTC. This gives the protein CASSYLLAGDNEQFF.

This clonotype was counted only a few times. The chain links TRBV3-1 to TRBJ2-1; tentatively, D is TRBD2 (5 bases). Between the trimmed V and J ends, which lost 1 base and 4 bases, there was a span of 11 bases. CDR1 LGHDT and CDR2 YNNKEL come from the germline V gene (reference sequence). The CDR3 runs 15 residues. DNA for the CDR3: TGTGCCAGCAGCCAAGCGGGGTTGCCGTACAATGAGCAGTTCTTC. It encodes CASSQAGLPYNEQFF.